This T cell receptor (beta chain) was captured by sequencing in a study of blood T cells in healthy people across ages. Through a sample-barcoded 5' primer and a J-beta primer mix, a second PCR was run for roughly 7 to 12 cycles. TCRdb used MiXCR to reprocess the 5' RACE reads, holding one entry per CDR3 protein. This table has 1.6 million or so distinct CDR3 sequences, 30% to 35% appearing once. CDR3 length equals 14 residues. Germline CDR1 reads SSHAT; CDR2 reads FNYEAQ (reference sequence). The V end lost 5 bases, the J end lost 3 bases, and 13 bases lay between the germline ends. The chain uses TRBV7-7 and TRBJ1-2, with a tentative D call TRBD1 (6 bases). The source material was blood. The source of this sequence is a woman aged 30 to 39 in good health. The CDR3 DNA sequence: TGTGCCAGCAGCGCCCTGACAGGAGACTATGGCTACACCTTC. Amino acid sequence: CASSALTGDYGYTF.